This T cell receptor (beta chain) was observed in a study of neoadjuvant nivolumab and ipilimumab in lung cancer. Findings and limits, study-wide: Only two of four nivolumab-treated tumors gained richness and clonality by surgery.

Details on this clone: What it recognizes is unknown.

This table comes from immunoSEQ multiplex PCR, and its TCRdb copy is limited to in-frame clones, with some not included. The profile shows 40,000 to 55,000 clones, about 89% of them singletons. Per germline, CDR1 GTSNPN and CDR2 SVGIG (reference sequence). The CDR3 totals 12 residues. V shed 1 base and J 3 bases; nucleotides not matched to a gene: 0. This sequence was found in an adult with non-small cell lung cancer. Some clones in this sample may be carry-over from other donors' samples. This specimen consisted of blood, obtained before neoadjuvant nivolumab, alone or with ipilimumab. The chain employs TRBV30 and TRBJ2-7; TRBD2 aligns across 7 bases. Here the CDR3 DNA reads TGTGCCTGGAGTGGCGGGAGCTACGAGCAGTACTTC. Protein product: CAWSGGSYEQYF.